These T cell receptor beta chains were read from a single sample in a study of blood T cell repertoires in COVID-19. TCRdb keeps only in-frame clones here, not all; method: immunoSEQ multiplex PCR. The table lists tens of thousands of clones, 90% to 95% of them singletons. Sequencing input: peripheral blood. These receptors originate from a man in his forties or fifties with active COVID-19. The CDR3 runs from the conserved cysteine through the conserved F or W. D genes are given only for firm matches. Size values are once, few and many counts, or a class for expanded clones, and some rows have none.

D gene: -; J gene: TRBJ2-5; V gene: TRBV21-1; clone size: -; CDR3 protein: CASNRTGVGETQYF; CDR3 DNA: TGTGCCAGCAACAGGACAGGGGTTGGCGAGACCCAGTACTTC
D gene: -; J gene: TRBJ2-7; V gene: TRBV6-5; clone size: -; CDR3 protein: CASSYSGFSGYEQYF; CDR3 DNA: TGTGCCAGCAGTTACTCCGGGTTCTCGGGTTACGAGCAGTACTTC
D gene: -; J gene: TRBJ1-1; V gene: TRBV11-3; clone size: -; CDR3 protein: CASSRDTMNTEAFF; CDR3 DNA: TGTGCCAGCAGCCGGGACACGATGAACACTGAAGCTTTCTTT
D gene: TRBD1; J gene: TRBJ2-3; V gene: TRBV5-4; clone size: once; CDR3 protein: CASSLPGQDTDTQYF; CDR3 DNA: TGTGCCAGCAGCTTACCGGGACAGGACACAGATACGCAGTATTTT
D gene: TRBD2; J gene: TRBJ2-5; V gene: TRBV9; clone size: once; CDR3 protein: CASSLGTSGNQETQYF; CDR3 DNA: TGTGCCAGCAGCCTAGGGACTAGCGGAAACCAAGAGACCCAGTACTTC
D gene: -; J gene: TRBJ2-1; V gene: TRBV13; clone size: -; CDR3 protein: CASAGEGTNNEQFF; CDR3 DNA: TGTGCCAGCGCAGGAGAGGGGACAAACAATGAGCAGTTCTTC
D gene: TRBD1; J gene: TRBJ1-4; V gene: TRBV25-1; clone size: -; CDR3 protein: CASSDDRGYEKLFF; CDR3 DNA: TGTGCCAGCAGTGACGACAGGGGATATGAAAAACTGTTTTTT
D gene: TRBD1; J gene: TRBJ2-3; V gene: TRBV9; clone size: -; CDR3 protein: CASSPDRAEDTQYF; CDR3 DNA: TGTGCCAGCAGCCCGGACAGGGCGGAAGATACGCAGTATTTT
D gene: -; J gene: TRBJ1-2; V gene: TRBV7-9; clone size: -; CDR3 protein: CASSLKSARNYGYTF; CDR3 DNA: TGTGCCAGCAGCTTAAAGTCCGCCAGAAACTATGGCTACACCTTC
D gene: TRBD2; J gene: TRBJ2-5; V gene: TRBV6-2/TRBV6-3; clone size: -; CDR3 protein: CASSYSIGGQETQYF; CDR3 DNA: TGTGCCAGCAGTTACTCGATCGGGGGGCAAGAGACCCAGTACTTC
D gene: -; J gene: TRBJ1-1; V gene: TRBV11-2; clone size: -; CDR3 protein: CASSPGRNRGNPEAFF; CDR3 DNA: TGTGCCAGCAGCCCAGGACGTAATAGGGGGAACCCTGAAGCTTTCTTT
D gene: -; J gene: TRBJ1-2; V gene: TRBV12-3/TRBV12-4; clone size: -; CDR3 protein: CASSFKGDYGYTF; CDR3 DNA: TGTGCCAGCAGTTTTAAGGGGGACTATGGCTACACCTTC
D gene: -; J gene: TRBJ1-1; V gene: TRBV20-1; clone size: -; CDR3 protein: CSAGWGGEAFF; CDR3 DNA: TGCAGTGCTGGCTGGGGGGGTGAAGCTTTCTTT
D gene: TRBD1; J gene: TRBJ1-1; V gene: TRBV3-1/TRBV3-2; clone size: -; CDR3 protein: CASSIRDRMNTEAFF; CDR3 DNA: TGTGCCAGCAGCATCCGGGACAGGATGAACACTGAAGCTTTCTTT
D gene: TRBD2; J gene: TRBJ2-7; V gene: TRBV29-1; clone size: -; CDR3 protein: CSFASGSYEQYF; CDR3 DNA: TGCAGCTTCGCTAGCGGGAGCTACGAGCAGTACTTC
D gene: -; J gene: TRBJ2-5; V gene: TRBV12-3/TRBV12-4; clone size: -; CDR3 protein: CASSPGTPGTQYF; CDR3 DNA: TGTGCCAGCAGTCCCGGGACTCCCGGGACCCAGTACTTC
D gene: TRBD1; J gene: TRBJ2-1; V gene: TRBV14; clone size: -; CDR3 protein: CASSHTRTGHYNEQFF; CDR3 DNA: TGTGCCAGCAGCCACACTAGGACAGGACACTACAATGAGCAGTTCTTC
D gene: -; J gene: TRBJ1-4; V gene: TRBV19; clone size: -; CDR3 protein: CASRSWRTANEKLFF; CDR3 DNA: TGTGCCAGTAGGTCATGGAGGACAGCCAATGAAAAACTGTTTTTT
D gene: -; J gene: TRBJ2-7; V gene: TRBV9; clone size: -; CDR3 protein: CASSQSNREHEQYF; CDR3 DNA: TGTGCCAGCAGCCAGAGCAACAGGGAGCACGAGCAGTACTTC
D gene: TRBD1; J gene: TRBJ1-1; V gene: TRBV7-8; clone size: -; CDR3 protein: CASSLRFMDRVNTEAFF; CDR3 DNA: TGTGCCAGCAGCTTAAGGTTCATGGACAGGGTTAACACTGAAGCTTTCTTT
D gene: -; J gene: TRBJ1-1; V gene: TRBV7-2; clone size: -; CDR3 protein: CASSVRRTTEAFF; CDR3 DNA: TGTGCCAGCAGCGTTAGGAGGACGACTGAAGCTTTCTTT
D gene: TRBD1; J gene: TRBJ2-1; V gene: TRBV18; clone size: once; CDR3 protein: CASSPLVAGGRNEQFF; CDR3 DNA: TGTGCCAGCTCACCACTCGTGGCAGGGGGCAGGAATGAGCAGTTCTTC
D gene: TRBD2; J gene: TRBJ2-7; V gene: TRBV5-1; clone size: once; CDR3 protein: CASAGTSGSYEQYF; CDR3 DNA: TGCGCCAGCGCTGGGACTAGCGGTTCCTACGAGCAGTACTTC
D gene: -; J gene: TRBJ2-1; V gene: TRBV5-1; clone size: -; CDR3 protein: CASHREGSYNEQFF; CDR3 DNA: TGCGCCAGCCACCGGGAAGGGTCCTACAATGAGCAGTTCTTC
D gene: TRBD2; J gene: TRBJ2-1; V gene: TRBV10-3; clone size: -; CDR3 protein: CAIRGTRKYNEQFF; CDR3 DNA: TGTGCCATCAGAGGGACTAGGAAATACAATGAGCAGTTCTTC
D gene: -; J gene: TRBJ2-6; V gene: TRBV27; clone size: -; CDR3 protein: CASRRSGANVLTF; CDR3 DNA: TGTGCCAGCAGGCGATCTGGGGCCAACGTCCTGACTTTC
D gene: TRBD1; J gene: TRBJ1-6; V gene: TRBV10-3; clone size: -; CDR3 protein: CAISAGTGTSPLHF; CDR3 DNA: TGTGCCATCAGTGCCGGGACAGGGACCTCACCCCTCCACTTT
D gene: -; J gene: TRBJ2-2; V gene: TRBV9; clone size: -; CDR3 protein: CASSVETGGTGELFF; CDR3 DNA: TGTGCCAGCAGCGTAGAGACCGGGGGCACCGGGGAGCTGTTTTTT